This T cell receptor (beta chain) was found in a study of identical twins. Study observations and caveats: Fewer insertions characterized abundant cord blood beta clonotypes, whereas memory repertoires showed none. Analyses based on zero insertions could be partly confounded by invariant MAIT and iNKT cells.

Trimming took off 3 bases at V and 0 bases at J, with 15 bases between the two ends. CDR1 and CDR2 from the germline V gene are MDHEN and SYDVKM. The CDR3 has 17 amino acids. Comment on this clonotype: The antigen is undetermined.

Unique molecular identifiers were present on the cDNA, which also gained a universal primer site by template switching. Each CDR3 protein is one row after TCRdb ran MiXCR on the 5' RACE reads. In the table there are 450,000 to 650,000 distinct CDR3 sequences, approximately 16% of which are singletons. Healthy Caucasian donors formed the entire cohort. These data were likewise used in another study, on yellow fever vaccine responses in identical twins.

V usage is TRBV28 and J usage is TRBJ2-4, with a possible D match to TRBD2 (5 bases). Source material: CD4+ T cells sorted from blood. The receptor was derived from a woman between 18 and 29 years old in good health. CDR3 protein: CASSFTPRREAKNIQYF. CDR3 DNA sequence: TGTGCCAGCAGTTTCACCCCCCGACGGGAAGCCAAAAACATTCAGTACTTC.